These T cell receptor beta chains were read from a single sample in a study of metastatic and nonmetastatic thyroid tumors. TCRdb re-called the PCR reads via MiXCR. The repertoire holds over 15,000 clones, with 21% as singletons. Source material: tumor tissue. These receptors were collected from a female donor with papillary thyroid cancer or a benign thyroid nodule (not recorded which). Some clones in this sample may be carry-over from other donors' samples. Each CDR3 is given with its conserved first and last residue. Each record gives: V gene, D gene, J gene, clone size, CDR3 protein, CDR3 DNA. A D gene is named only where the DNA matches it firmly. Clone size is stated in some rows and not others, as once, few, many or a class when expanded.

TRBV19	NA	TRBJ2-7	few	CASSRGGESYEQYF	TGTGCCAGTAGTAGAGGGGGGGAATCCTACGAGCAGTACTTC
TRBV28	NA	TRBJ1-2	medium-sized	CASSYQGYGYTF	TGTGCCAGCAGTTATCAAGGCTATGGCTACACCTTC
TRBV5-1	TRBD2	TRBJ2-7	many	CASSFRSGTIYYEQYF	TGCGCCAGCAGCTTTCGGAGTGGGACTATTTACTACGAGCAGTACTTC
TRBV15	NA	TRBJ2-5	many	CATSVRRFQETQYF	TGTGCCACCAGCGTCCGTAGATTCCAAGAGACCCAGTACTTC
TRBV6-1	NA	TRBJ2-2	many	CARGQGHTNTGELFF	TGTGCCAGAGGCCAGGGACACACAAACACCGGGGAGCTGTTTTTT
TRBV20-1	TRBD2	TRBJ2-5	many	CSATHRDYQETQYF	TGCAGTGCTACTCATCGGGACTATCAAGAGACCCAGTACTTC
TRBV9	NA	TRBJ2-2	NA	CASSGGHNTWELFF	TGTGCCAGCAGCGGCGGACATAACACCTGGGAGCTGTTTTTT
TRBV5-1	TRBD2	TRBJ2-1	NA	CASSLLAGRLVF	TGCGCCAGCAGCTTACTAGCGGGGCGCCTGGTCTTC
TRBV19	TRBD2	TRBJ2-1	many	CASSPGLAGVQQFF	TGTGCCAGTAGTCCGGGACTAGCGGGAGTACAGCAGTTCTTC
TRBV3-1	NA	TRBJ1-1	many	CASSGHPLDTEAFF	TGTGCCAGCAGCGGACACCCGCTGGACACTGAAGCTTTCTTT
TRBV20-1	NA	TRBJ1-2	many	CSTEDSSYGYTF	TGCAGTACAGAGGACTCCTCTTATGGCTACACCTTC
TRBV11-1	NA	TRBJ2-3	NA	CASSTWEMGTDTQYF	TGTGCCAGCAGCACCTGGGAGATGGGCACAGATACGCAGTATTTT
TRBV28	NA	TRBJ2-5	NA	CASSLGTSGIQYF	TGTGCCAGCAGTTTGGGGACCTCGGGCATCCAGTACTTC
TRBV12-3/TRBV12-4	TRBD2	TRBJ2-7	few	CASSSGLVVAQYF	TGTGCCAGCAGTTCGGGACTAGTGGTCGCGCAGTACTTC
TRBV11-2	TRBD2	TRBJ2-1	many	CASSLVLSGTWNEQFF	TGTGCCAGCAGCTTAGTTCTTAGCGGGACGTGGAATGAGCAGTTCTTC
TRBV28	NA	TRBJ2-7	many	CASSFLGSATSYEQYF	TGTGCCAGCAGTTTTCTAGGATCTGCTACCTCCTACGAGCAGTACTTC
TRBV4-2	NA	TRBJ2-7	many	CASSQDFGSYEQYF	TGTGCCAGCAGCCAAGATTTCGGGTCCTACGAGCAGTACTTC
TRBV6-1	NA	TRBJ1-1	many	CASSEWGFRAFF	TGTGCCAGCAGTGAATGGGGGTTTAGAGCTTTCTTT
TRBV7-9	NA	TRBJ2-5	many	CASSSSGGGQETQYF	TGTGCCAGCAGCTCTAGTGGGGGAGGCCAAGAGACCCAGTACTTC
TRBV5-1	NA	TRBJ2-7	many	CASRPGTLSYEQYF	TGCGCCAGCAGGCCCGGGACTCTCAGTTACGAGCAGTACTTC
TRBV30	NA	TRBJ2-3	many	CAFSRGRSQLAQYF	TGTGCCTTCTCACGAGGACGGAGCCAGTTAGCGCAGTATTTT
TRBV5-3	NA	TRBJ1-2	NA	CASSLRQAYGYTF	TGTGCCAGCAGCTTGCGACAGGCCTATGGCTACACCTTC
TRBV27	NA	TRBJ1-2	few	CASSLGHELGYTF	TGTGCCAGCAGTTTAGGACATGAGTTGGGCTACACCTTC
TRBV20-1	NA	TRBJ2-2	many	CSAPRVDTGELFF	TGCAGTGCCCCCCGGGTCGACACCGGGGAGCTGTTTTTT
TRBV11-1	TRBD1	TRBJ1-2	many	CASSSRDRTFLGGYTF	TGTGCCAGCAGCTCCCGGGACAGGACCTTTTTGGGAGGCTACACCTTC
TRBV6-1	TRBD2	TRBJ2-1	few	CASSNGLAGGNEQFF	TGTGCCAGCAGCAACGGACTAGCGGGAGGCAATGAGCAGTTCTTC
TRBV28	TRBD1	TRBJ2-1	many	CASSFGPGTGNYNEQFF	TGTGCCAGCAGTTTCGGACCTGGGACAGGGAACTACAATGAGCAGTTCTTC
TRBV11-1	NA	TRBJ2-1	NA	CASRRQGFGTIGVNDQFF	TGTGCCAGCAGGCGACAGGGTTTTGGGACTATCGGGGTGAATGATCAGTTCTTC
TRBV7-9	TRBD2	TRBJ2-7	many	CASGSGTSFVEQYF	TGTGCCAGCGGCTCGGGGACTAGCTTCGTCGAGCAGTACTTC
TRBV19	NA	TRBJ2-3	few	CASSVTASPTDTQYF	TGTGCCAGTAGTGTAACAGCGTCCCCCACAGATACGCAGTATTTT
TRBV7-9	NA	TRBJ1-2	medium-sized	CASSQAGTTNYGYTF	TGTGCCAGCAGTCAGGCAGGGACAACAAACTATGGCTACACCTTC
TRBV20-1	TRBD1	TRBJ1-2	NA	CSARDVTGGSSYGYTF	TGCAGTGCTAGAGATGTTACAGGGGGTAGTAGCTATGGCTACACCTTC
TRBV10-1	TRBD1	TRBJ1-5	many	CATKGQGEYSNQPQHF	TGCGCCACCAAGGGACAGGGGGAGTATAGCAATCAGCCCCAGCATTTT
TRBV6-6	NA	TRBJ2-7	NA	CASRNSSPPYEQYF	TGTGCCAGCAGAAACTCTAGTCCGCCCTACGAGCAGTACTTC
TRBV19	NA	TRBJ2-7	medium-sized	CASKSYEQYF	TGTGCCAGTAAATCGTACGAGCAGTACTTC
TRBV10-3	TRBD1	TRBJ2-1	many	CAISGQGNNEQFF	TGTGCCATCAGTGGACAGGGCAACAATGAGCAGTTCTTC
TRBV4-1	NA	TRBJ2-4	NA	CASSQREGTKNIQYF	TGCGCCAGCAGCCAGCGGGAAGGTACCAAAAACATTCAGTACTTC
TRBV7-9	NA	TRBJ1-2	NA	CASSFARGGDGYTF	TGTGCCAGCAGCTTTGCCAGGGGAGGGGATGGCTACACCTTC
TRBV5-1	TRBD2	TRBJ2-1	NA	CASSSRLAGFNEQFF	TGCGCCAGCAGCTCTAGACTAGCGGGATTCAATGAGCAGTTCTTC
TRBV28	NA	TRBJ1-4	few	CASSWQGKEEKLFF	TGTGCCAGCAGTTGGCAGGGAAAGGAAGAAAAACTGTTTTTT
TRBV28	NA	TRBJ2-7	few	CASSHSYEQYF	TGTGCCAGCAGCCACTCCTACGAGCAGTACTTC
TRBV18	NA	TRBJ2-5	many	CASSPGSPVGTQYF	TGTGCCAGCTCACCCGGTAGTCCGGTAGGGACCCAGTACTTC
TRBV7-8	NA	TRBJ2-2	NA	CASSLVLVTAGELFF	TGTGCCAGCAGCTTAGTGCTAGTCACCGCGGGGGAGCTGTTTTTT
TRBV11-2	NA	TRBJ2-1	NA	CASSGRVSNEQFF	TGTGCCAGCAGCGGGAGAGTAAGTAATGAGCAGTTCTTC
TRBV6-4	NA	TRBJ2-7	NA	CASSEDFTQSQYEQYF	TGTGCCAGCAGTGAAGACTTTACCCAAAGTCAGTACGAGCAGTACTTC
TRBV20-1	NA	TRBJ2-3	many	CSAAEPTTDTQYF	TGCAGTGCTGCGGAACCTACCACAGATACGCAGTATTTT
TRBV6-1	TRBD2	TRBJ2-1	many	CASSSYGLADDNEQFF	TGTGCCAGCAGCTCCTATGGACTAGCGGATGACAATGAGCAGTTCTTC
TRBV7-8	NA	TRBJ1-6	NA	CASSLRSGATNNSPLHF	TGTGCCAGCAGCTTAAGGTCGGGGGCAACCAATAATTCACCCCTCCACTTT
TRBV5-1	NA	TRBJ2-5	many	CASRAGARGETQYF	TGCGCCAGCAGGGCTGGAGCGAGGGGGGAGACCCAGTACTTC
TRBV6-4	NA	TRBJ2-3	many	CASSLRRTHTDTQYF	TGTGCCAGCAGCCTTCGTCGGACCCACACAGATACGCAGTATTTT